This TCR beta chain came from a study of blood T cells in healthy people across ages. Study overall: Per every two T cells, about one barcoded beta molecule was captured by template switching. Regarding the study as a whole: Any changes in expanded clonotypes were possibly confounded, as donor CMV status remained unknown.

Details on this clonotype: Antigen specificity is unknown.

Each donor had around 11 milliliters of peripheral blood drawn. Primers used in a second PCR of about 6 to 11 cycles were a sample-barcoded 5' primer and a J-beta primer mix. Each TCR beta cDNA got a 12-nucleotide random molecular identifier. Via MiXCR, TCRdb re-called the 5' RACE reads, giving one row per CDR3 protein. The data contain 580,000 or so distinct CDR3 sequences, about 45% of them singletons. Sequencing was carried out using blood. This sequence originates from a man older than 75 in good health.

This chain's CDR3 is CASSFPGTGGIANYGYTF. DNA of the CDR3: TGTGCCAGCAGCTTCCCCGGGACAGGGGGTATAGCTAACTATGGCTACACCTTC. This sequence joins TRBV7-9 and TRBJ1-2; 11 bases are a match to TRBD1. The J segment lost 0 bases and the V segment lost 3 bases, leaving 9 bases of the junction unmatched. The germline V gene encodes CDR1 SEHNR and CDR2 FQNEAQ (reference sequence). The CDR3 consists of 18 residues.